This T cell receptor beta chain derives from a study of Ad26.COV2.S vaccination and SARS-CoV-2 variants. Treatment given: approximately 18 received Ad26.COV2.S at low or high dose, single or two shots; about 5 received placebo; per-sample allocation not given. Day 63 after the first vaccine or placebo injection was the time point for sampling. The CDR3 loop spans 15 amino acids. Germline V gives CDR1 MNHEY, CDR2 SVGEGT. V shed 6 bases and J shed 5 bases, with 20 bases lying between them. Clones were read by immunoSEQ multiplex PCR, and TCRdb kept only the in-frame ones, dropping some. The sample includes 300,000 to 350,000 clones, roughly nine tenths of them seen just once.

This chain joins TRBV6-2 or TRBV6-3 and TRBJ2-7; D is possibly TRBD1 (8 bases). This TCR was recovered from a person between 18 and 65 years old who received the Ad26.COV2.S COVID-19 vaccine or a placebo. The material sequenced was peripheral blood, taken in a trial of Ad26.COV2.S vaccine versus placebo. The CDR3 loop reads CASRYHRGGWDEQYV. Written as DNA, the CDR3 is TGTGCCAGCAGATACCACAGGGGGGGTTGGGACGAGCAGTACGTC.